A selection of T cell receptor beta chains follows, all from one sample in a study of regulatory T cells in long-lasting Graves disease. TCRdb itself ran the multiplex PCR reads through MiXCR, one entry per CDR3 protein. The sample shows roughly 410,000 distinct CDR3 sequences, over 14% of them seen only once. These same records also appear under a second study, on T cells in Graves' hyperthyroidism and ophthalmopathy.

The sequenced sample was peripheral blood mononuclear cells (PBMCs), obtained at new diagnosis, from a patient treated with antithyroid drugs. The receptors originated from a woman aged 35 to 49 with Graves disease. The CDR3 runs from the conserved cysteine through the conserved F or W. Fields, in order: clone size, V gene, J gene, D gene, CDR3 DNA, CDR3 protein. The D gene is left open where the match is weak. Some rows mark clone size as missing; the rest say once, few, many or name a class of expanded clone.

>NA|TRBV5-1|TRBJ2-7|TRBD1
TGCGCCAGCAGCTCACTGAGACAGGGAATGAACTACGAGCAGTACTTC
CASSSLRQGMNYEQYF
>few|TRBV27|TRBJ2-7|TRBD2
TGTGCCAGCAGTTTTGGACTAGCGGGAGCCTACGAGCAGTACTTC
CASSFGLAGAYEQYF
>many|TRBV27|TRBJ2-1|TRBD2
TGTGCCAGCAGTTTAGGGCTAGCGGGATGGAGAAACAATGAGCAGTTCTTC
CASSLGLAGWRNNEQFF
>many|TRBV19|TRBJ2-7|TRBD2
TGTGCCAGTAGCGAGCGGGAGGCCTCCGGTGGATACGAGCAGTACTTC
CASSEREASGGYEQYF
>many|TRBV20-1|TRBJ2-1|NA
TGCAGTGCTAGGGCAGTCAATGAGCAGTTCTTC
CSARAVNEQFF
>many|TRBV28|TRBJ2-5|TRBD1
TGTGCCAGCAGTAGGACAGGAAGTGAGACCCAGTACTTC
CASSRTGSETQYF
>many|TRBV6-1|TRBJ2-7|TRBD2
TGTGCCAGCAAGACACCTAGCGGGAGAGGATACGAGCAGTACTTC
CASKTPSGRGYEQYF
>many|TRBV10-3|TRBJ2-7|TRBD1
TGTGCCATCAGTGAGTCGGACAGGCGCTACGAGCAGTACTTC
CAISESDRRYEQYF
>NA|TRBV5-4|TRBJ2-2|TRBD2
TGTGCCAGCAACGATTTCGGGGGAGGGTACACCGGGGAGCTGTTTTTT
CASNDFGGGYTGELFF
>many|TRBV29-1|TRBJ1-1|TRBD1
TGCAGCGAAACACAGGGGGCTCACACTGAAGCTTTCTTT
CSETQGAHTEAFF
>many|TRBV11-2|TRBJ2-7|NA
TGTGCCAGCAGCTTAGTGGGATTCATCTACGAGCAGTACTTC
CASSLVGFIYEQYF
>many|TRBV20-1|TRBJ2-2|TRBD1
TGCAGTGCCCGACAGGGGTCCAACACCGGGGAGCTGTTTTTT
CSARQGSNTGELFF